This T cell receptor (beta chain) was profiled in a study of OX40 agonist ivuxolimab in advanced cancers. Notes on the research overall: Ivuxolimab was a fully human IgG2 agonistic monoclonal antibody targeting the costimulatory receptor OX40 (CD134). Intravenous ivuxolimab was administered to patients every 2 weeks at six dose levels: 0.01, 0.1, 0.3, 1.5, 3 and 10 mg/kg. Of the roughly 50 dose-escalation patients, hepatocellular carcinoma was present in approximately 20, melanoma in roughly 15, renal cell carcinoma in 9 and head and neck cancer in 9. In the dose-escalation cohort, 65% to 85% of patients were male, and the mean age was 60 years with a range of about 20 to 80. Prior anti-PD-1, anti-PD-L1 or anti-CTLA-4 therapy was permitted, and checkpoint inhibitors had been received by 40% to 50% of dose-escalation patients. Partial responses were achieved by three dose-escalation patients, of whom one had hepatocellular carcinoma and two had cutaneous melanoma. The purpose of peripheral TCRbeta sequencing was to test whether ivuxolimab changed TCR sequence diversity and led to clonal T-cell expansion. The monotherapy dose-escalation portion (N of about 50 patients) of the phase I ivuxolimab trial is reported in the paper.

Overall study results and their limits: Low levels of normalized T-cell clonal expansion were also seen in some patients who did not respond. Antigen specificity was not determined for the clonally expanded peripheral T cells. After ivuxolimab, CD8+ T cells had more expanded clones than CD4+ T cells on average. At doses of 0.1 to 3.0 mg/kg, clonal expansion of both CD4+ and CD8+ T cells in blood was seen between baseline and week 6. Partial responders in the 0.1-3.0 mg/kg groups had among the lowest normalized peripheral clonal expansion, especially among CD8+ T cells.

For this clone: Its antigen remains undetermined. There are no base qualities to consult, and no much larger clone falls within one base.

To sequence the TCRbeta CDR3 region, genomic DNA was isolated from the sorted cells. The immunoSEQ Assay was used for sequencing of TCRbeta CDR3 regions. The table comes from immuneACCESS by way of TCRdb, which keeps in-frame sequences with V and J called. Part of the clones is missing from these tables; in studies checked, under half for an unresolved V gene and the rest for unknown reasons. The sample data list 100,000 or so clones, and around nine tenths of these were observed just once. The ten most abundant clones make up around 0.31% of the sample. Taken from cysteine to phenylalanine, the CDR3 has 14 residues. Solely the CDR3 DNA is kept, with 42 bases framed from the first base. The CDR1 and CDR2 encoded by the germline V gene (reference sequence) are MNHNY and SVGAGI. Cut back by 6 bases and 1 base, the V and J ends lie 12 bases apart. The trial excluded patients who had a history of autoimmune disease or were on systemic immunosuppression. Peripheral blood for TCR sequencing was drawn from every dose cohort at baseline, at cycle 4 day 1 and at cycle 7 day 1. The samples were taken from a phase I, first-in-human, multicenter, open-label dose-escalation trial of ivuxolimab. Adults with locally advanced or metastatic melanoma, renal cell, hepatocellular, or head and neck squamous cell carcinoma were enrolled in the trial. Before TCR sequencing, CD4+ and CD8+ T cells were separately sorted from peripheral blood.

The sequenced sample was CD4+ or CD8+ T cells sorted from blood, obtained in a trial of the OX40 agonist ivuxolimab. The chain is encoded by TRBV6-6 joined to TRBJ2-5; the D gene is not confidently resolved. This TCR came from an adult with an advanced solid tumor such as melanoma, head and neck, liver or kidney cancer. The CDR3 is CASRLTDAQETQYF. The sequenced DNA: TGTGCCAGCAGACTGACGGATGCCCAAGAGACCCAGTACTTC.